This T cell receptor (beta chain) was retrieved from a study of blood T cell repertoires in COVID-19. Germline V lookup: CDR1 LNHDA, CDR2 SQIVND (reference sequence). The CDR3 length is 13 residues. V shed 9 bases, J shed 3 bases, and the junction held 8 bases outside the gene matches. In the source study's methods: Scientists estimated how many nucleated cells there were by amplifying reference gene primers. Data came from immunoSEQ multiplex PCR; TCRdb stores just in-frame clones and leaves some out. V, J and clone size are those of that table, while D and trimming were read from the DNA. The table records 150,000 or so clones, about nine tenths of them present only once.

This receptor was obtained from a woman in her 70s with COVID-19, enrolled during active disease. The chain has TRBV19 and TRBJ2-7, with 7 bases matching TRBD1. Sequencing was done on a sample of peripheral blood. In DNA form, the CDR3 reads TGTGCCAGCTCGGACAGGTCTTTCTACGAGCAGTACTTC. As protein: CASSDRSFYEQYF.